The 27 T cell receptor beta chains below come from one sample, sequenced in a study of shared clonotypes between healthy human individuals. Sequenced by immunoSEQ multiplex PCR; TCRdb stores in-frame clones only, minus some. The sample lists roughly 2.4 million clones, approximately 94% occurring once. The sequenced sample consisted of naive CD4+ T cells sorted from blood. Subset indicated: CD45RA+ positively selected. The receptors come from a man aged 18 to 29 in good health.

The gene calls are TRBV7-2 and TRBJ2-3; D is perhaps TRBD1 (6 bases). Trimming shortened V by 1 base and J by 9 bases, and 11 bases separated the two germline ends. This CDR3 region has 13 residues. Germline values: CDR1 SGHTA, CDR2 FQGNSA. CDR3 sequence reads: CASSLESQGTQYF. The CDR3 DNA reads TGTGCCAGCAGCTTAGAGTCACAGGGAACGCAGTATTTT.

The chain couples TRBV30 to TRBJ1-5, with D unresolved. This CDR3 comprises 17 residues. V was trimmed by 0 bases and J by 0 bases, leaving 15 bases between them. CDR1 is GTSNPN, CDR2 SVGIG, per germline (reference sequence). The CDR3 DNA reads as TGTGCCTGGAGTGTAGGTACGGGTACAGATAGCAATCAGCCCCAGCATTTT. It yields the protein CAWSVGTGTDSNQPQHF.

This sequence joins TRBV9 and TRBJ2-1; 14 positions match TRBD2. This CDR3 comprises 20 residues. From germline, CDR1 is SGDLS and CDR2 YYNGEE. V lost 0 bases, J lost 1 base, and 9 bases stayed unmatched. CDR3 bases: TGTGCCAGCAGCGTAGCGACTAGCGGGGGGGCAGTTGGGTCCTACAATGAGCAGTTCTTC. Protein: CASSVATSGGAVGSYNEQFF.

V is TRBV9 and J is TRBJ2-1; 13 bases align to TRBD2. The CDR3 totals 19 residues. Germline lookup yields CDR1 SGDLS and CDR2 YYNGEE. V trimming: 3 bases; J trimming: 5 bases; junction bases outside the gene matches: 14. The CDR3 sequence is CASSAARTSGGAPDNEQFF. CDR3 sequence (DNA): TGTGCCAGCAGCGCCGCCCGTACTAGCGGGGGGGCCCCTGACAATGAGCAGTTCTTC.

The chain has TRBV2 and TRBJ1-1; D ambiguous. CDR1 SNHLY and CDR2 FYNNEI come from the germline V gene. The CDR3 extends over 11 amino acids. V dropped 5 bases and J dropped 8 bases, with 9 bases sitting between them. The CDR3 reads CASSFDQEAFF. The CDR3 nucleotides read TGTGCCAGCAGTTTTGACCAGGAAGCTTTCTTT.

The count of this clone is one. The chain couples TRBV29-1 to TRBJ1-1, with D possibly being TRBD1 (6 bases). The CDR3 is 11 amino acids. V was pared by 7 bases and J by 8 bases, with 14 bases between. Germline V lookup: CDR1 SQVTM, CDR2 ANQGSEA. CDR3 nucleotide sequence: TGCAGCGCCTGGACAGCTACAGAAGCTTTCTTT. This sequence encodes CSAWTATEAFF.

V gene TRBV6-1 combines with J gene TRBJ1-6, with no clear D. CDR1 MNHNS and CDR2 SASEGT come from the germline V gene. The CDR3 totals 15 residues. Trimming removed 0 bases from V and 9 bases from J, with 12 bases in between. CDR3 in amino acids: CASSEASTLGSPLHF. CDR3 nucleotides: TGTGCCAGCAGTGAAGCCTCTACTTTGGGTTCACCCCTCCACTTT.

The J gene is TRBJ2-7, the V gene TRBV7-2, with 10 bases lining up with TRBD2. This CDR3 contains 17 residues. Germline V gene sequence: CDR1 SGHTA, CDR2 FQGNSA. With V trimmed by 0 bases and J by 4 bases, 9 bases remained unmatched. CDR3 coding DNA: TGTGCCAGCAGCTTAGCTTCTCTCGGACTAGCGGTTTACGAGCAGTACTTC. Translated: CASSLASLGLAVYEQYF.

The V gene is TRBV10-2, the J gene TRBJ1-4, with D unresolved. V lost 2 bases and J lost 2, with 9 bases in between. The germline V gene has CDR1 WSHSY and CDR2 SAAADI. This CDR3 is built from 15 residues. CDR3 loop: CASSEVGRTNEKLFF. For the CDR3, the DNA is TGCGCCAGCAGTGAGGTTGGACGGACTAATGAAAAACTGTTTTTT.

The rearrangement links TRBV7-9 to TRBJ2-5, with 9 bases identical to TRBD1. CDR3 length: 15 amino acids. The trim removed 3 bases at V and 5 bases at J, leaving 7 bases unmatched. The germline CDR1 and CDR2 sequences are SEHNR and FQNEAQ (reference sequence). In DNA, the CDR3 is TGTGCCAGCAGCTTTGGACAGGGGAATGGGGAGACCCAGTACTTC. Translated: CASSFGQGNGETQYF.

V and J are TRBV4-3 and TRBJ2-2; D might be TRBD1 (6 bases). The CDR3 consists of 15 residues. V dropped 8 bases and J dropped 3 bases, with 16 bases sitting between them. CDR1 and CDR2 (germline): LGHNA, YSLEER. CDR3 coding DNA: TGCGCCAGCGGATATCAGGGGACGGACACCGGGGAGCTGTTTTTT. Its translation is CASGYQGTDTGELFF.

This clone appeared a single time. J is TRBJ2-3 and V is TRBV4-2, with 14 positions matching TRBD2. Germline V CDR1 and CDR2: LGHNA, YNFKEQ. The trim removed 5 bases at V and 1 base at J, leaving 2 bases unmatched. This CDR3 is 16 amino acids long. The CDR3 protein is CASSGTSGGRTDTQYF. DNA of the CDR3: TGTGCCAGCAGCGGGACTAGCGGGGGTCGCACAGATACGCAGTATTTT.

The CDR3 nucleotides read TGTGCCAGCAGTTACGATGGACAGGGCGGCTACGAGCAGTACTTC. Its protein is CASSYDGQGGYEQYF. The rearrangement links TRBV6-6 to TRBJ2-7; 8 nucleotides agree with TRBD1. The CDR3 runs to 15 residues. J was trimmed by 3 bases and V by 2 bases; bases with no gene match: 6. From germline, CDR1 is MNHNY and CDR2 SVGAGI (reference sequence).

This rearrangement joins TRBV9 to TRBJ1-1; D unresolved. Germline V gene sequence: CDR1 SGDLS, CDR2 YYNGEE. The CDR3 extends over 14 amino acids. V was shortened by 1 base and J by 0 bases, with 7 bases between the two germline ends. The CDR3 DNA is TGTGCCAGCAGCGTAACAGCCTTGAACACTGAAGCTTTCTTT. Protein sequence: CASSVTALNTEAFF.

The V call is TRBV6-1, the J call TRBJ1-1; TRBD1 aligns across 7 bases. This CDR3 comprises 15 residues. The trim removed 0 bases at V and 4 bases at J, leaving 5 bases unmatched. CDR1 and CDR2 from the germline V gene are MNHNS and SASEGT. The CDR3 here is CASSEAGRGPTEAFF. CDR3 DNA sequence: TGTGCCAGCAGTGAAGCCGGAAGGGGGCCCACTGAAGCTTTCTTT.

The chain has TRBV21-1 and TRBJ1-4. TRBV21-1 is termed a pseudogene. This CDR3 is 16 amino acids long. The CDR3 DNA sequence: TGTGCCAGCAGCAAAGGGCCTAGAACGGAGGTAGAAAAACTGTTTTTT. Its protein product is CASSKGPRTEVEKLFF.

Points on this clone: This sample also contains other DNA sequences that code for the same CDR3. The chain combines TRBV7-2 with TRBJ2-7, with a possible D match to TRBD2 (6 bases). The CDR3 is 14 residues long. V was pared by 5 bases and J by 4 bases, with 15 bases between. Germline assignment: CDR1 SGHTA and CDR2 FQGNSA. This CDR3 is CASSPGLASYEQYF. In DNA form, the CDR3 reads TGTGCCAGCAGCCCGGGACTCGCGTCTTACGAGCAGTACTTC.

This chain joins TRBV5-6 and TRBJ2-3; 9 bases are a match to TRBD2. V lost 2 bases to trimming and J lost 1 base; unmatched junction nucleotides: 5. The CDR3 covers 16 residues. Germline values: CDR1 SGHDT, CDR2 YYEEEE. CDR3 coding DNA: TGTGCCAGCAGCTTTGCCGCTAGCGGGGGCACAGATACGCAGTATTTT. This codes for CASSFAASGGTDTQYF.

The chain links TRBV7-2 to TRBJ2-7; D is perhaps TRBD2 (6 bases). The germline gives CDR1 SGHTA, CDR2 FQGNSA. This CDR3 contains 16 residues. Trimming shortened V by 3 bases and J by 1 base, and 16 bases separated the two germline ends. The CDR3: CASSFTIAGTSYEQYF. As DNA, the CDR3 is TGTGCCAGCAGCTTCACTATCGCCGGGACTTCCTACGAGCAGTACTTC.

To note about this clone: At one end, the junction sequence differs from germline, possibly due to a read error. The chain has TRBV7-7 and TRBJ1-1; TRBD1 aligns across 7 bases. The CDR3 loop spans 14 amino acids. Germline V lookup: CDR1 SSHAT, CDR2 FNYEAQ (reference sequence). CDR3 loop: CASSPTGLNTEAFF. CDR3 in DNA: TGTGCTAGCAGCCCGACAGGGTTGAACACTGAAGCTTTCTTT.

This chain connects TRBV18 to TRBJ1-1, with a tentative D call TRBD1 (5 bases). CDR3 length: 15 amino acids. Trimming shortened V by 8 bases and J by 1 base, and 17 bases separated the two germline ends. The germline V gene has CDR1 KGHSH and CDR2 LQKENI. The chain's CDR3 is CASQGTMGTNTEAFF. DNA for the CDR3: TGTGCCAGCCAAGGGACCATGGGCACGAACACTGAAGCTTTCTTT.

The genes are TRBV6-5 and TRBJ1-2; maybe TRBD1 (6 bases). CDR3 length: 14 amino acids. V was cut by 7 bases and J by 2 bases, with 14 bases left in between. Germline V gene lookup returns CDR1 MNHEY and CDR2 SVGAGI. As DNA, the CDR3 is TGTGCCAGCAACCCTACAGGGTTAAACTATGGCTACACCTTC. Protein product: CASNPTGLNYGYTF.

The chain has TRBV7-2 and TRBJ2-3, with 14 bases fitting TRBD2. In germline, CDR1 is SGHTA, CDR2 FQGNSA. V lost 5 bases to trimming and J lost 3 bases; unmatched junction nucleotides: 10. The CDR3 consists of 18 residues. The DNA for the CDR3 is TGTGCCAGCAGCCCCACCGGGACTAGCGGGAGTAAAACAGATACGCAGTATTTT. Translation: CASSPTGTSGSKTDTQYF.

This clone was found once. The rearrangement links TRBV5-1 to TRBJ2-5; weak D call: TRBD1 (7 bases). The CDR3 extends over 13 amino acids. Trimming took off 4 bases at V and 5 bases at J, with 12 bases between the two ends. Germline V gene sequence: CDR1 SGHRS, CDR2 YFSETQ. The CDR3 nucleotides are TGCGCCAGCAGCGCGGGACAGAGGGAGACCCAGTACTTC. It translates to CASSAGQRETQYF.

The chain employs TRBV5-1 and TRBJ1-6; D is unresolved. Germline CDR1 reads SGHRS; CDR2 reads YFSETQ. Trimming removed 0 bases at V and 13 bases at J, with 17 bases between. The CDR3 is made up of 15 amino acids. The CDR3 sequence: CASSLEPGSVGPLHF. CDR3 DNA sequence: TGCGCCAGCAGCTTGGAGCCGGGGTCCGTGGGGCCCCTCCACTTT.

The chain joins TRBV2 to TRBJ1-2; D not resolved. The germline V gene has CDR1 SNHLY and CDR2 FYNNEI. The CDR3 has 13 residues. Trimming took off 5 bases at V and 8 bases at J, with 15 bases between the two ends. The CDR3 region has the DNA TGTGCCAGCAGTAACACCAACGTTGGAGGCTACACCTTC. The encoded protein is CASSNTNVGGYTF.

This clone was detected only once. Other DNA sequences of this sample code for an identical CDR3. V and J are TRBV10-3 and TRBJ2-1; 7 bases map to TRBD2. Losses at the gene ends were 2 bases for V and 2 bases for J; bases not matched to a gene: 3. CDR3 size: 15 residues. Germline loops: CDR1 ENHRY, CDR2 SYGVKD. Here the CDR3 reads CAISEGGGPYNEQFF. The CDR3 coding sequence is TGTGCCATCAGTGAGGGGGGGGGACCCTACAATGAGCAGTTCTTC.